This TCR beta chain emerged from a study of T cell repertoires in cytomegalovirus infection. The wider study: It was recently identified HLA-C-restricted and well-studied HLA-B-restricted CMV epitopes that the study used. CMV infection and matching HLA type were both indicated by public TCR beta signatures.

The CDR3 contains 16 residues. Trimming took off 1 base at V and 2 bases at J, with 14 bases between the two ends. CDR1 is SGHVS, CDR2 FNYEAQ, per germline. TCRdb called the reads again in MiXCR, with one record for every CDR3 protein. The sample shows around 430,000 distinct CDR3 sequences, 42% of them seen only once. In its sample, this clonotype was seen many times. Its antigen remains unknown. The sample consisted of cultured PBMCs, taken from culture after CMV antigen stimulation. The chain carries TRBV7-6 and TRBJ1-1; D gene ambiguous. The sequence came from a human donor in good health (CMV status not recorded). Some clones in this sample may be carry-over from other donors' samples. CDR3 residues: CASSLGGVAVNTEAFF. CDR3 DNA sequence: TGTGCCAGCAGCTTAGGGGGTGTGGCGGTTAACACTGAAGCTTTCTTT.